Sequencing of this TCR beta chain was carried out in a study of human T cells and chemical hapten exposure. This CDR3 comprises 15 residues. Germline trimming cut 4 bases from V and 3 bases from J; bases unmatched to any gene: 6. Germline values: CDR1 MDHEN, CDR2 SYDVKM. This clonotype was seen at least ten times. MiXCR was run by TCRdb on the RACE reads, yielding one entry per CDR3 protein. The sample records roughly 43,000 distinct CDR3 sequences, 8.5% to 10% being singletons. Noted time point: patch test 2, 6 weeks after DPC sensitization. Treatment reported: therapeutic diphenylcyclopropenone sensitization with weekly scalp DPC. Unfractionated whole blood was the source of the extracted total RNA.

The chain carries TRBV28 and TRBJ2-7; 10 nucleotides line up with TRBD2. Sequenced here: whole blood, sampled in connection with sensitization to the hapten diphenylcyclopropenone (DPC). This sequence originates from a young woman with alopecia areata. Some clones in this sample may be carry-over from other donors' samples. This CDR3 is CASSSNLAGDYEQYF. The CDR3 DNA reads TGTGCCAGCAGTTCGAACCTAGCGGGGGACTACGAGCAGTACTTC.